The following is a T cell receptor beta chain sequence with its context. Its specificity is unknown. These data are taken from a study of T cells in Graves' hyperthyroidism and ophthalmopathy. Study-level results: Blood shared most expanded thyroid clonotypes above 0.001.

Not enrolled were patients with uncontrolled infection, other autoimmune disease, pregnancy or lactation. Every diagnosis used clinical symptoms, serum thyroxine and TRAb, thyroid ultrasound and orbital computed tomography. Germline CDR1 LGHDT, CDR2 YNNKEL (reference sequence). The CDR3 covers 17 residues. V gave up 1 base and J gave up 5 bases, with 21 bases separating them. Amplification yielded TCR beta CDR3 regions, with RNA transcripts as the source. TCR CDR3 underwent first-round RT-PCR with the HTBI primer set. TCRdb analysed the multiplex PCR reads with MiXCR anew, one entry per CDR3 protein. The table has under 350,000 distinct CDR3 sequences, roughly 23% seen once; the top ten hold around half.

The TCR was taken from a woman aged 45-65 years with Graves' hyperthyroidism. Sequenced sample: blood. This rearrangement joins TRBV3-1 to TRBJ2-7; TRBD1 or TRBD2 may be the D gene (6 bases each). The CDR3: CASSQASRWGAGDEQYF. In DNA form, the CDR3 reads TGTGCCAGCAGCCAAGCCTCACGATGGGGGGCAGGGGACGAGCAGTACTTC.